A selection of T cell receptor beta chains follows, all from one sample in a study of beta chain features in type 1 diabetes. Clones were sequenced by immunoSEQ multiplex PCR, and TCRdb holds only the in-frame ones, with some missing. This sample carries approximately 360,000 clones, 10% to 15% of them seen once, and the ten largest clones take about 0.01%. Sequences were obtained from naive CD4+ T cells from blood. These receptors all stem from a woman under 30 with type 1 diabetes. Both conserved end residues are part of each CDR3. The order of the fields is V gene, J gene, D gene, clone size, CDR3 DNA, CDR3 protein. The D gene is left open where the match is weak. The size of a clone is reported for some rows only, either as once, few or many, or as a class for expanded clones.

>TRBV29-1|TRBJ1-1|NA|NA
TGCAGCGTTGAAAACAGGGTGGCCTTAGGGACTGAAGCTTTCTTT
CSVENRVALGTEAFF
>TRBV6-5|TRBJ1-2|NA|NA
TGTGCCAGCAGGATGAAGGGAGGGAGGGGGTACTACACCTTC
CASRMKGGRGYYTF
>TRBV6-5|TRBJ2-5|TRBD2|NA
TGTGCCAGCAGCCGCGGGGGAAGGACCCAGTACTTC
CASSRGGRTQYF
>TRBV29-1|TRBJ1-2|NA|few
TGCAGCGTTGAAGTCCTTGACAGGCAGTCCGGCTACACCTTC
CSVEVLDRQSGYTF
>TRBV7-2|TRBJ2-5|NA|NA
TGTGCCAGCAGCTTAGTGGGTTCAGGGACCCAGTACTTC
CASSLVGSGTQYF
>TRBV5-4|TRBJ1-1|NA|few
TGTGCCAGCCGGAGGGGCGGAACTGAAGCTTTCTTT
CASRRGGTEAFF
>TRBV7-9|TRBJ2-7|NA|few
TGTGCCAGCAGCCCCCGGGGTGTCTACGAGCAGTACTTC
CASSPRGVYEQYF
>TRBV7-9|TRBJ2-7|NA|NA
TGTGCCAGCAGCTTAGGGCCCAGGGACGAGCAGTACTTC
CASSLGPRDEQYF
>TRBV15|TRBJ1-3|NA|few
TGTGCCACCAGCAGAGATCAAGGGGCTGGAAACACCATATATTTT
CATSRDQGAGNTIYF
>TRBV9|TRBJ2-3|NA|few
TGTGCCAGCAGCGTAGCTACGAGAGATACGCAGTATTTT
CASSVATRDTQYF
>TRBV7-9|TRBJ1-2|NA|NA
TGTGCCAGCTCCGGTACAGGGCGGGACTATGGCTACACCTTC
CASSGTGRDYGYTF
>TRBV11-3|TRBJ1-5|NA|NA
TGTGCCAGCAGCTTTGGGGGGAGCAATCAGCCCCAGCATTTT
CASSFGGSNQPQHF
>TRBV6-5|TRBJ2-7|NA|few
TGTGCCAGCAGTTACTCGAAGGCAGGGTCAACCTACGAGCAGTACTTC
CASSYSKAGSTYEQYF
>TRBV14|TRBJ1-1|TRBD1|NA
TGTGCCAGCAGCCAAAGGGTATCAGGGGGCAGGACTGAAGCTTTCTTT
CASSQRVSGGRTEAFF
>TRBV18|TRBJ1-1|NA|few
TGTGCCAGCTCACCACCGGGGCAACAAGCTTTCTTT
CASSPPGQQAFF
>TRBV4-2|TRBJ2-1|TRBD2|NA
TGTGCCAGCAGCCAAGATCCCAATAGCGGGAGGCGGGGTGAGCAGTTCTTC
CASSQDPNSGRRGEQFF
>TRBV15|TRBJ2-3|TRBD2|NA
TGTGCCACCAGTCTTCGAGCAGCGGGGGGCCGATCAGATACGCAGTATTTT
CATSLRAAGGRSDTQYF
>TRBV7-2|TRBJ2-6|TRBD2|NA
TGTGCCAGCAGCTTTGGGGGGGCTGGGGCCAACGTCCTGACTTTC
CASSFGGAGANVLTF
>TRBV29-1|TRBJ1-3|NA|NA
TGCAGCGTAGGGGCCCGAGGCCGCGCCTCAGTACTACCGTCTGGAAACACCATATATTTT
CSVGARGRASVLPSGNTIYF
>TRBV28|TRBJ2-3|TRBD2|NA
TGTGCCAGCAGTCGCGGGGGGAGAGATACGCAGTATTTT
CASSRGGRDTQYF
>TRBV18|TRBJ2-2|TRBD2|NA
TGTGCCAGCTCACCTGGGACTAGCGGGAGCACCGGGGAGCTGTTTTTT
CASSPGTSGSTGELFF
>TRBV4-3|TRBJ2-2|NA|NA
TGCGCCAGCAGCCCCTTAACCGGGGAGCTGTTTTTT
CASSPLTGELFF
>TRBV28|TRBJ2-3|NA|few
TGTGCCAGCATAGCAGGGAACACAGATACGCAGTATTTT
CASIAGNTDTQYF
>TRBV9|TRBJ1-5|NA|few
TGTGCCAGCAGCGCAGACTTGGACAGCCTCCCCCAGCATTTT
CASSADLDSLPQHF
>TRBV4-3|TRBJ2-7|NA|few
TGCGCCAGCAGCCAATACGCGGGGAGCTACGAGCAGTACTTC
CASSQYAGSYEQYF
>TRBV7-8|TRBJ2-3|TRBD1|NA
TGTGCCAGCAGCCCCGGACAGGGGTCGGATACGCAGTATTTT
CASSPGQGSDTQYF
>TRBV7-2|TRBJ1-1|TRBD1|few
TGTGCCAGCAGCTACGAGACAGGGGGTCCCAATAGGGCTTTCTTT
CASSYETGGPNRAFF
>TRBV19|TRBJ2-5|TRBD2|NA
TGTGCCAGTAGTTACGGACTAGCGGGAGTGGAGACCCAGTACTTC
CASSYGLAGVETQYF
>TRBV15|TRBJ1-5|TRBD1|NA
TGTGCCACCAGCAGAGGCATGGGGGACAGGGGTAATCAGCCCCAGCATTTT
CATSRGMGDRGNQPQHF
>TRBV4-3|TRBJ2-7|TRBD2|NA
TGCGCCAGCAGCCTAGCGGGGGGGCCATACGAGCAGTACTTC
CASSLAGGPYEQYF
>TRBV7-2|TRBJ1-2|NA|NA
TGTGCCAGCAGACGATTAGCTAACTATGGCTACACCTTC
CASRRLANYGYTF
>TRBV27|TRBJ1-2|NA|few
TGTGCCAGCAGTGGGCAGGGTAACTATGGCTACACCTTC
CASSGQGNYGYTF
>TRBV19|TRBJ2-4|TRBD2|NA
TGTGCCAGTAGTATACGGGGGAGGGAAAACATTCAGTACTTC
CASSIRGRENIQYF
>TRBV28|TRBJ2-5|TRBD1|NA
TGTGCCAGCAGTCCGGGACAGGGGGCTCCGGAGACCCAGTACTTC
CASSPGQGAPETQYF
>TRBV5-6|TRBJ1-2|TRBD1|few
TGTGCCAGCAGCCCCTCGGGACAGGTCCACTGGCGATCCGGCTACACCTTC
CASSPSGQVHWRSGYTF
>TRBV28|TRBJ2-1|TRBD2|NA
TGTGCCAGCAGCTCCGGACTAGCGAAGTACAATGAGCAGTTCTTC
CASSSGLAKYNEQFF
>TRBV7-9|TRBJ1-2|NA|NA
TGTGCCAGCAGCTTAGCGATCGGCAACTCGGGCTATGGCTACACCTTC
CASSLAIGNSGYGYTF
>TRBV11-2|TRBJ2-5|TRBD1|few
TGTGCCAGCAGCCCGGGACAGGGGTCCGGAGAGACCCAGTACTTC
CASSPGQGSGETQYF
>TRBV21-1|TRBJ2-5|NA|few
TGTGCCAGCAGCAATGGACAGAACCAAGAGACCCAGTACTTC
CASSNGQNQETQYF
>TRBV9|TRBJ2-1|NA|NA
TGTGCCAGCAGCCCCGGGGGAAGCGGATTTTTCAATGAGCAGTTCTTC
CASSPGGSGFFNEQFF
>TRBV7-9|TRBJ1-6|NA|few
TGTGCCAGCAGCTCTTGGCAGGGTAATTCACCCCTCCACTTT
CASSSWQGNSPLHF
>TRBV18|TRBJ2-3|TRBD2|NA
TGTGCCAGCTCACCACCGGCTAGCGGGGGAATGCTGGATACGCAGTATTTT
CASSPPASGGMLDTQYF
>TRBV25-1|TRBJ1-6|NA|few
TGTGCCAGCAGTGACCTGAATTCACCCCTCCACTTT
CASSDLNSPLHF
>TRBV7-2|TRBJ1-1|NA|NA
TGTGCCAGCAGCTCACAGGGTCTTGGCACTGAAGCTTTCTTT
CASSSQGLGTEAFF
>TRBV5-1|TRBJ2-3|NA|few
TGCGCCAGCAGGGAGCGGCCTAGCACAGATACGCAGTATTTT
CASRERPSTDTQYF